The clone carrying this T cell receptor beta chain was picked up many times. The antigen is undetermined. Samples came from axillary lymph nodes draining the breast cancer. One entry per CDR3 protein, called by TCRdb with MiXCR from the multiplex PCR reads. The sample includes around 140,000 distinct CDR3 sequences, 20% to 25% of them seen just once. This record comes from a study of breast tumors, draining lymph nodes, adjacent tissues. Study-level points and caveats: Luminal-like breast cancer showed significantly higher tumor–nontumor repertoire similarity than basal-like. Tumors had less TCR diversity than lymph nodes, more than nontumor tissue.

Sample: axillary lymph node tissue. The sequence came from a female donor with breast cancer. Some clones in this sample may be carry-over from other donors' samples.

CDR3 sequence (DNA): TGTGCCAGCAGAATTAACTACGAGCAGTACTTC. Amino acids: CASRINYEQYF. The V call is TRBV6-2 or TRBV6-3, the J call TRBJ2-7, with no clear D. There are 11 residues in the CDR3. The ends were cut back, 6 bases at V and 3 bases at J, with 6 bases in the middle. Germline CDR1 MNHEY, CDR2 SVGEGT.